Listed here are 12 T cell receptor beta chains from one sample, sequenced in a study of cytomegalovirus exposure and HLA in healthy donors. The PCR was carried out with 60 Vbeta primers and 13 Jbeta primers. Data came from immunoSEQ multiplex PCR; TCRdb stores just in-frame clones and leaves some out. The table shows about 100,000 clones, with around 84% occurring only once. Input material: PBMCs. The receptors here all came from a woman aged 18-29 years in good health and CMV-seronegative.

The chain combines TRBV20-1 with TRBJ1-1; D might be TRBD1 (5 bases). CDR1 is DFQATT and CDR2 is SNEGSKA in the germline V gene (reference sequence). Trimming cost V 4 bases and J 4 bases, with 7 bases left between them. This CDR3 has 11 amino acids. The CDR3 nucleotides read TGCAGTGCTACCAGGGCCACTGAAGCTTTCTTT. It yields the protein CSATRATEAFF.

This chain connects TRBV7-2 to TRBJ2-5; maybe TRBD2 (7 bases). V gave up 0 bases and J gave up 4 bases, with 12 bases separating them. Per the germline V gene, CDR1 is SGHTA and CDR2 is FQGNSA. The CDR3 spans 15 residues. CDR3 coding DNA: TGTGCCAGCAGCTTAGCGCGAGGGGGGGCAGAGACCCAGTACTTC. Its translation: CASSLARGGAETQYF.

The chain has TRBV30 and TRBJ2-1; a weak D match, TRBD1 (5 bases). Per the germline V gene, CDR1 is GTSNPN and CDR2 is SVGIG (reference sequence). The CDR3 loop spans 12 amino acids. V was shortened by 0 bases and J by 13 bases, with 13 bases between the two germline ends. The CDR3 here is CAWSVPPGYQFF. CDR3 nucleotide sequence: TGTGCCTGGAGTGTACCTCCAGGGTATCAGTTCTTC.

This chain uses TRBV5-1 with TRBJ2-7, with 9 bases that match TRBD1. Trimming cost V 4 bases and J 2 bases; bases outside gene matches: 4. Germline lookup yields CDR1 SGHRS and CDR2 YFSETQ. This CDR3 is built from 14 residues. The CDR3 here is CASSPWDRAYEQYF. DNA of the CDR3: TGCGCCAGCAGCCCCTGGGACAGGGCCTACGAGCAGTACTTC.

V usage is TRBV27 and J usage is TRBJ2-7, with 11 bases matching TRBD2. CDR3 size: 19 residues. CDR1 is MNHEY and CDR2 is SMNVEV in the germline V gene (reference sequence). J lost 3 bases, V lost 6 bases, and 19 bases had no gene match. The CDR3 coding sequence is TGTGCCAGCAGGCGGACAGGGAAAGGACTAGCGGGCGGTGTCTACGAGCAGTACTTC. Its protein is CASRRTGKGLAGGVYEQYF.

The gene calls are TRBV7-8 and TRBJ1-2; D may be TRBD1 (6 bases). Trimming took off 2 bases at V and 2 bases at J, with 18 bases between the two ends. This CDR3 is built from 17 residues. The germline V gene has CDR1 SGHVS and CDR2 FQNEAQ. The CDR3 reads CASSLLRTANINYGYTF. The CDR3 region has the DNA TGTGCCAGCAGCTTACTGAGGACAGCGAACATAAACTATGGCTACACCTTC.

The rearrangement uses TRBV5-1 and TRBJ2-7; 9 nucleotides match TRBD1. The CDR3 loop spans 14 amino acids. Losses at the gene ends were 2 bases for V and 6 bases for J; bases not matched to a gene: 6. CDR1 and CDR2 (germline): SGHRS, YFSETQ. The CDR3 bases are TGCGCCAGCAGCTTTGGGACAGGGATCAGCGAGCAGTACTTC. Protein product: CASSFGTGISEQYF.

The chain recombines TRBV6-5 with TRBJ1-1; TRBD1 aligns across 7 bases. V gave up 5 bases and J gave up 3 bases; unmatched junction bases: 9. The CDR3 extends over 15 amino acids. The germline V gene encodes CDR1 MNHEY and CDR2 SVGAGI. CDR3 coding DNA: TGTGCCAGCAGTCGAACGACAGGGTTGGACACTGAAGCTTTCTTT. Translation gives CASSRTTGLDTEAFF.

This chain connects TRBV30 to TRBJ1-6; the D gene is possibly TRBD1 (6 bases). The V end was cut by 4 bases, the J end by 8 bases, with 15 bases between. The CDR3 has 14 amino acids. Germline values: CDR1 GTSNPN, CDR2 SVGIG (reference sequence). This CDR3 is CAWKGDNNYSPLHF. The CDR3 DNA reads as TGTGCCTGGAAGGGGGACAACAATTATTCACCCCTCCACTTT.

The rearrangement uses TRBV4-1 and TRBJ2-3, with a tentative D call TRBD1 (5 bases). CDR1 is MGHRA, CDR2 YSYEKL, per germline. V lost 4 bases, J lost 0 bases, and 14 bases lay in between. This CDR3 spans 16 amino acids. This chain's CDR3 is CASSPQVGQSTDTQYF. The CDR3 coding sequence is TGCGCCAGCAGCCCACAGGTGGGTCAGAGCACAGATACGCAGTATTTT.

The CDR3 is CASAGNSGNTIYF. Here the CDR3 DNA reads TGTGCCAGCGCGGGGAACTCTGGAAACACCATATATTTT. The gene calls are TRBV13 and TRBJ1-3; D uncertain. Germline V gives CDR1 PRHDT, CDR2 FYEKMQ (reference sequence). This CDR3 region has 13 residues. Trimming removed 8 bases at V and 0 bases at J, with 8 bases between.

This chain connects TRBV28 to TRBJ2-7, with D maybe TRBD1 (6 bases). CDR1 and CDR2 (germline): MDHEN, SYDVKM. The CDR3 contains 15 residues. V lost 2 bases and J 2 bases, leaving 13 bases between the germline ends. The CDR3 DNA sequence: TGTGCCAGCAGTTTACCCCGACAGGAGACCTACGAGCAGTACTTC. Protein product: CASSLPRQETYEQYF.